The sequence of this T cell receptor beta chain was determined in a study of T cells after yellow fever vaccination. There are many counts of this clonotype. The germline V gene has CDR1 SGHVS and CDR2 FQNEAQ. Trimming at V came to 1 base and at J to 4 bases, leaving 5 bases not matched to a gene. CDR3 size: 16 residues. TCRdb redid the calling of the 5' RACE reads with MiXCR, one entry per CDR3 protein. Of just over 300,000 distinct CDR3 sequences listed, 3.6% are singletons. This specimen was PBMCs, taken on the day of the yellow fever booster vaccination. V is TRBV7-8 and J is TRBJ2-2; 8 positions agree with TRBD1. The clonotype originates from a man between 18 and 29 years old who received the YFV17D yellow fever vaccine. The CDR3 DNA reads TGTGCCAGCAGCTTAGTGCGGACAGGGAGCACCGGGGAGCTGTTTTTT. Residues: CASSLVRTGSTGELFF.